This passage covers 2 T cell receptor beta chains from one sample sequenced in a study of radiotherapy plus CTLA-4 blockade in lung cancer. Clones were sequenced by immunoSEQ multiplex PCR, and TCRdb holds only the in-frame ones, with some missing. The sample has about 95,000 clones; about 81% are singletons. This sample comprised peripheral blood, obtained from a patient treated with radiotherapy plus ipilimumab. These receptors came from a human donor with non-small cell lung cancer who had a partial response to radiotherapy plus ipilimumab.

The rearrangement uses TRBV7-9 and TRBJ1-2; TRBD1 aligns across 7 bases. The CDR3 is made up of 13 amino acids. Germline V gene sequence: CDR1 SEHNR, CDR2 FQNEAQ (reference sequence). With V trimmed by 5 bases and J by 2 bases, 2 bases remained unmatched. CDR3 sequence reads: CASSPGQNYGYTF. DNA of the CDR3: TGTGCCAGCAGCCCGGGACAGAACTATGGCTACACCTTC.

The CDR3 here is CASRRAGGEQYF. The CDR3 DNA follows: TGTGCCAGCAGGCGCGCAGGGGGGGAGCAGTACTTC. The gene calls are TRBV6-6 and TRBJ2-7, with D perhaps TRBD1 (7 bases). Germline-derived CDR1 and CDR2 are MNHNY and SVGAGI (reference sequence). V was trimmed by 6 bases and J by 7 bases, leaving 13 bases between them. The CDR3 spans 12 residues.